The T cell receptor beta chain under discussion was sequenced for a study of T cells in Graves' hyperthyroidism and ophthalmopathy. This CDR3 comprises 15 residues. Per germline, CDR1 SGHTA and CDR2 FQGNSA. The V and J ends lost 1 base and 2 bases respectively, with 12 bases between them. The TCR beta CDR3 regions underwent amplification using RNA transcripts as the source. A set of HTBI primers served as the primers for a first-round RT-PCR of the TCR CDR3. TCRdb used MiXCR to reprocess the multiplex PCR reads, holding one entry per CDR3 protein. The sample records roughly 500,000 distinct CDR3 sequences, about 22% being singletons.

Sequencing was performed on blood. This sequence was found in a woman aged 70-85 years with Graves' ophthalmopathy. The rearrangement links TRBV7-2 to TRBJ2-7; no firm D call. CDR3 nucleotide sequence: TGTGCCAGCAGCTTAGGGGCAGGTAACCCCTACGAGCAGTACTTC. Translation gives CASSLGAGNPYEQYF.